This T cell receptor beta chain was sequenced in a study of blood T cell repertoires in COVID-19. Study-wide background: T cells, B-cell-depleted T cells, or PBMCs supplied cDNA or gDNA.

In germline, CDR1 is LNHDA, CDR2 SQIVND (reference sequence). J was trimmed by 0 bases and V by 5 bases; bases with no gene match: 6. This CDR3 is built from 16 residues. Generated by immunoSEQ multiplex PCR, the TCRdb table keeps only in-frame clones and is missing some. The sample lists some 78,000 clones; around 80% were seen once. This sequence joins TRBV19 and TRBJ1-5; 8 nucleotides agree with TRBD1. The clonotype was recovered from a man aged 60-69 years with active or convalescent COVID-19. Sequencing was performed on peripheral blood. The CDR3 DNA reads as TGTGCCAGTAGTCGACAGGGGAAAGCTAGCAATCAGCCCCAGCATTTT. Translating it yields CASSRQGKASNQPQHF.